This TCR beta chain came from a study of CD8+ T cells in alopecia areata. Notes on the study in general: For lesional scalp, especially alopecia totalis/universalis, clonality was higher than in normal scalp.

RNA extraction was followed by reverse transcription into cDNA, which acted as the sequencing template. The data were produced by immunoSEQ multiplex PCR, yet TCRdb's version contains in-frame clones alone and is incomplete. This repertoire shows roughly 250,000 clones, roughly two thirds found once; its top ten account for 1.2%. This CDR3 has 12 residues. The V gene lost 6 bases and the J gene lost 7 bases, with 13 bases spanning the gap. In germline, CDR1 is SQVTM, CDR2 ANQGSEA. Peripheral blood and lesional scalp punch biopsies were taken from alopecia areata patients. This clone was detected only a few times. Its antigen is undetermined.

V usage is TRBV29-1 and J usage is TRBJ2-1; a weak D match, TRBD2 (6 bases). The sequence derives from a human donor with alopecia areata. The source material was CD4+ T cells sorted from blood, sampled at week 0. In nucleotides, the CDR3 is TGCAGCGTCGGGACTCTGATAAATGAGCAGTTCTTC. Its translation is CSVGTLINEQFF.